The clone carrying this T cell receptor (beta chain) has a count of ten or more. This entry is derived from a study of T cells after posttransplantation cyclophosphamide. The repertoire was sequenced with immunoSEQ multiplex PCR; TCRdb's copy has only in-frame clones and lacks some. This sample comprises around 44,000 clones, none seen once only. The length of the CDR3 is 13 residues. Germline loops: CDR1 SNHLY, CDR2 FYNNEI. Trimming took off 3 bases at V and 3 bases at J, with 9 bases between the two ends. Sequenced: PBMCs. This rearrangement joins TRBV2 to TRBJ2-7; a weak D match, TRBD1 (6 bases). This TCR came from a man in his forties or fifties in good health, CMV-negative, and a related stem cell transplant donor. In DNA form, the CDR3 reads TGTGCCAGCAGTGACCCGGACAGCTACGAGCAGTACTTC. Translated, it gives CASSDPDSYEQYF.